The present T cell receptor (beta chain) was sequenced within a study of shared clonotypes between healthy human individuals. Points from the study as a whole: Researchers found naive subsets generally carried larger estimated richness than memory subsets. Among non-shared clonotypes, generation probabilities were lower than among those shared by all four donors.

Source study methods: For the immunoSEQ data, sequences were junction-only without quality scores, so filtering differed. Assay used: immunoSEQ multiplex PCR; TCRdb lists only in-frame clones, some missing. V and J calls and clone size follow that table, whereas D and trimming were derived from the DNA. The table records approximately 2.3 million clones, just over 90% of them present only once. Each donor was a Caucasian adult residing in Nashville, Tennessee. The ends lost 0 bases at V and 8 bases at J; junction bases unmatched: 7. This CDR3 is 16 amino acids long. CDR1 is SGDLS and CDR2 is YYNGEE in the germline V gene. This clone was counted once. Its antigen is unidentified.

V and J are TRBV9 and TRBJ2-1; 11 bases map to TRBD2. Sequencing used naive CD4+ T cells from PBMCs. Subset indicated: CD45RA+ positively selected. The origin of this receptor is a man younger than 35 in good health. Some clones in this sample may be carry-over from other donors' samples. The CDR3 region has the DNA TGTGCCAGCAGCGTAGGAGAGGCTAGCGGGAGGTATGAGCAGTTCTTC. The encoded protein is CASSVGEASGRYEQFF.